These 25 T cell receptor beta chains came from one sample sequenced in a study of T-cell reconstitution after alpha-beta-depleted transplantation in children. For TCRbeta, the library was prepared with unique molecular identifiers. TCRdb ran MiXCR on the PCR reads and lists one entry per CDR3 protein. This table holds about 580,000 distinct CDR3 sequences, roughly 23% found once. Here the sequenced sample was PBMCs, mostly from graft donor cells, taken 360 days after TCRalphabeta/CD19-depleted stem cell transplant. These receptors all come from a boy in the first two years of life who had a stem cell transplant for acute myeloid leukemia, so the T cells may come from the graft donor.

This chain uses TRBV5-6 with TRBJ2-2; D might be TRBD1 (6 bases). The CDR3 has 12 amino acids. Germline CDR1 reads SGHDT; CDR2 reads YYEEEE. Trimming shortened V by 7 bases and J by 6 bases, and 10 bases separated the two germline ends. The CDR3: CASGPGAGELFF. In nucleotides, the CDR3 is TGTGCCAGCGGACCAGGGGCCGGGGAGCTGTTTTTT.

This chain uses TRBV5-5 with TRBJ2-5; D not certain. V shed 0 bases and J shed 1 base, with 10 bases lying between them. CDR3 length: 15 residues. CDR1 and CDR2 (germline): SGHKS, YYEKEE (reference sequence). The CDR3 protein is CASSLEYQLQETQYF. DNA of the CDR3: TGTGCCAGCAGCTTGGAATACCAGCTCCAAGAGACCCAGTACTTC.

The gene calls are TRBV24-1 and TRBJ2-3; no firm D call. The CDR3 extends over 14 amino acids. Germline V gene lookup returns CDR1 KGHDR and CDR2 SFDVKD. Trimming removed 10 bases from V and 0 bases from J, with 13 bases in between. CDR3 in amino acids: CATSEETSTDTQYF. The CDR3 nucleotides are TGTGCCACGTCAGAGGAGACTAGCACAGATACGCAGTATTTT.

This clonotype was seen more than once but under ten times. The chain recombines TRBV12-3 or TRBV12-4 with TRBJ2-1; possibly TRBD1 or TRBD2 for D (6 bases each). The CDR3 has 16 amino acids. V lost 5 bases to trimming and J lost 0 bases, with 14 bases between them. The CDR3: CASSVPRGRSYNEQFF. In DNA, the CDR3 is TGTGCCAGCAGTGTTCCCCGGGGGCGCTCCTACAATGAGCAGTTCTTC.

This clonotype has a handful of counts. The rearrangement links TRBV5-1 to TRBJ2-3; TRBD2 might be the D (5 bases). The CDR3 covers 14 residues. Germline V CDR1 and CDR2: SGHRS, YFSETQ. V was shortened by 4 bases and J by 3 bases, with 12 bases between the two germline ends. In DNA, the CDR3 is TGCGCCAGCAGCCCAACTAGAGGTACAGATACGCAGTATTTT. It is translated as CASSPTRGTDTQYF.

The chain combines TRBV11-2 with TRBJ2-7, with 7 bases identical to TRBD2. The CDR3 contains 14 residues. V gave up 6 bases and J gave up 4 bases; unmatched junction bases: 9. Germline V lookup: CDR1 SGHAT, CDR2 FQNNGV. In nucleotides, the CDR3 is TGTGCCAGCAGTATAGCGGGTTTCCCTTACGAGCAGTACTTC. Translated: CASSIAGFPYEQYF.

This clonotype was seen at least ten times. The chain is built from TRBV6-5 and TRBJ2-1; the match to TRBD2 covers 9 bases. There are 15 residues in the CDR3. V gave up 4 bases and J gave up 3 bases; unmatched junction bases: 4. The germline gives CDR1 MNHEY, CDR2 SVGAGI. This CDR3 is CASSSGLAIYNEQFF. DNA for the CDR3: TGTGCCAGCAGTTCAGGACTAGCGATCTACAATGAGCAGTTCTTC.

V and J are TRBV27 and TRBJ2-2; 11 nucleotides align to TRBD2. The CDR3 has 16 residues. Per the germline V gene, CDR1 is MNHEY and CDR2 is SMNVEV (reference sequence). J lost 1 base, V lost 5 bases, and 3 bases had no gene match. The CDR3 reads CASSVTSGGNTGELFF. For the CDR3, the DNA is TGTGCCAGCAGTGTCACTAGCGGGGGGAACACCGGGGAGCTGTTTTTT.

This clonotype showed up many times. This rearrangement joins TRBV29-1 to TRBJ2-1, with D possibly matching TRBD1 (7 bases). V dropped 3 bases and J dropped 13 bases, with 22 bases sitting between them. The germline V gene encodes CDR1 SQVTM and CDR2 ANQGSEA. The CDR3 contains 14 residues. The CDR3 loop reads CSVDGSGSGGSQFF. The CDR3 bases are TGCAGCGTTGACGGCAGCGGGTCAGGGGGAAGTCAGTTCTTC.

The chain has TRBV10-2 and TRBJ2-3, with TRBD1 matching over 7 bases. The V segment lost 3 bases and the J segment 0 bases; nucleotides outside the gene matches: 9. This CDR3 is 17 amino acids long. Germline assignment: CDR1 WSHSY and CDR2 SAAADI. DNA of the CDR3: TGCGCCAGCAGTGATCGAACAGGGGTTCTTAGCACAGATACGCAGTATTTT. As protein: CASSDRTGVLSTDTQYF.

This clonotype was seen only a few times. The chain couples TRBV29-1 to TRBJ1-2; D is perhaps TRBD1 (5 bases). V shed 2 bases and J shed 8 bases, with 9 bases lying between them. Germline CDR1 is SQVTM and CDR2 is ANQGSEA. This CDR3 has 11 amino acids. The CDR3 coding sequence is TGCAGCGTTGAACAGGGAGAGGGCTACACCTTC. It is translated as CSVEQGEGYTF.

This clonotype was seen a few times. This chain joins TRBV4-3 and TRBJ2-1, with no clear D. CDR3 size: 20 residues. Germline-derived CDR1 and CDR2 are LGHNA and YSLEER. The V gene lost 4 bases and the J gene lost 0 bases, with 25 bases spanning the gap. The CDR3 protein is CASSRNSYQGRMGSYNEQFF. Written as DNA, the CDR3 is TGCGCCAGCAGCCGAAACAGTTACCAAGGTAGAATGGGCTCCTACAATGAGCAGTTCTTC.

This clonotype occurred many times. This chain joins TRBV5-1 and TRBJ2-5; a possible D gene is TRBD1 (6 bases). The CDR3 loop spans 14 amino acids. CDR1 is SGHRS, CDR2 YFSETQ, per germline. V was cut by 1 base and J by 5 bases, with 12 bases left in between. DNA for the CDR3: TGCGCCAGCAGCTTGACAGGGATAACGGAGACCCAGTACTTC. Encoded protein: CASSLTGITETQYF.

Comment on this clonotype: One base away lies a much larger clone, so this may be a sequencing read error. The chain joins TRBV20-1 to TRBJ2-7, with no clear D. Germline-derived CDR1 and CDR2 are DFQATT and SNEGSKA (reference sequence). CDR3 length: 13 amino acids. CDR3 bases: TGCAGTGCTAGAGATCCGGACGTCTACGTGCAGTACTTC. Translation: CSARDPDVYVQYF.

A note on this clonotype: This may come from a read error, since a much larger clone is one base off. The rearrangement uses TRBV6-2 or TRBV6-3 and TRBJ2-1; either TRBD1 or TRBD2 may supply D (6 bases each). Germline CDR1 is MNHEY and CDR2 is SVGEGT. The CDR3 sequence is 15 residues long. CDR3 protein: CASSYGQGRYNQQFF. The DNA for the CDR3 is TGTGCCAGCAGTTACGGCCAGGGGAGGTACAATCAGCAGTTCTTC.

V and J are TRBV20-1 and TRBJ2-1; TRBD2 matches 9 bases. This CDR3 is 14 amino acids long. Per germline, CDR1 DFQATT and CDR2 SNEGSKA (reference sequence). With 5 bases clipped from V and 4 bases from J, the junction kept 6 bases outside the gene matches. The CDR3 nucleotides read TGCAGTGCTGGCCCTAGCGGGGAATACAATGAGCAGTTCTTC. Protein: CSAGPSGEYNEQFF.

This clonotype was seen more than once but under ten times. V usage is TRBV27 and J usage is TRBJ2-7; no definite D call. The length of the CDR3 is 12 residues. V lost 6 bases, J lost 0 bases, and 6 bases lay in between. Germline CDR1 and CDR2: MNHEY and SMNVEV (reference sequence). DNA of the CDR3: TGTGCCAGCAGGGGAATCTCCTACGAGCAGTACTTC. Translating it yields CASRGISYEQYF.

The rearrangement uses TRBV9 and TRBJ1-6, with TRBD1 matching over 7 bases. The J segment lost 7 bases and the V segment lost 5 bases, leaving 3 bases of the junction unmatched. Per the germline V gene, CDR1 is SGDLS and CDR2 is YYNGEE. CDR3 length: 13 residues. This CDR3 is CASRGGNNSPLHF. Here the CDR3 DNA reads TGTGCCAGCAGAGGGGGCAACAATTCACCCCTCCACTTT.

The table lists this clonotype with a few counts. The chain uses TRBV4-3 and TRBJ1-2, with D maybe TRBD1 (6 bases). The CDR3 totals 15 residues. Germline values: CDR1 LGHNA, CDR2 YSLEER. V was clipped by 0 bases and J by 0 bases, with 8 bases between them. The CDR3 loop is CASSQDRGSNYGYTF. For the CDR3, the DNA is TGCGCCAGCAGCCAAGATAGGGGGTCTAACTATGGCTACACCTTC.

In this sample, this clonotype turned up many times. V is TRBV29-1 and J is TRBJ1-1; D gene uncertain. CDR1 is SQVTM, CDR2 ANQGSEA, per germline. Trimming took off 3 bases at V and 1 base at J, with 12 bases between the two ends. There are 14 residues in the CDR3. The CDR3 here is CSVDRTVGNTEAFF. The CDR3 nucleotides read TGCAGCGTTGATAGAACAGTTGGGAACACTGAAGCTTTCTTT.

The sample holds many counts of this clonotype. V is TRBV7-9 and J is TRBJ2-4, with a possible D match to TRBD1 (5 bases). Germline V CDR1 and CDR2: SEHNR, FQNEAQ (reference sequence). This CDR3 is built from 14 residues. V was pared by 6 bases and J by 6 bases, with 15 bases between. The CDR3 loop reads CASRRLLQGNIQYF. CDR3 bases: TGTGCCAGCAGGAGGTTGCTTCAGGGAAACATTCAGTACTTC. Together with reference TRBV7-9 and TRBJ2-4, the CDR3 gives the full variable domain: DTGVSQNPRHKITKRGQNVTFRCDPISEHNRLYWYRQTLGQGPEFLTYFQNEAQLEKSRLLSDRFSAERPKGSFSTLEIQRTEQGDSAMYLCASRRLLQGNIQYFGAGTRLSVL.

The chain is built from TRBV6-1 and TRBJ2-1; either TRBD1 or TRBD2 may supply D (5 bases each). CDR1 is MNHNS and CDR2 is SASEGT in the germline V gene. This CDR3 has 16 residues. The V end was cut by 4 bases, the J end by 9 bases, with 22 bases between. The CDR3 nucleotides read TGTGCCAGCAGTGTTCCCGGGGCCCCCCCTCTTGGTGAGCAGTTCTTC. Its protein product is CASSVPGAPPLGEQFF.

This clonotype occurred many times. The rearrangement uses TRBV12-3 or TRBV12-4 and TRBJ2-2; 9 nucleotides match TRBD1. The CDR3 is made up of 15 amino acids. After removal of 9 bases from V and 5 bases from J, the junction contained 10 bases not matched to a gene. The chain's CDR3 is CASTNRGHVTGELFF. The DNA of the CDR3 is TGTGCCAGTACTAACAGGGGGCATGTGACCGGGGAGCTGTTTTTT.

CDR3 amino acids: CASSPIRGRGTEAFF. CDR3 DNA sequence: TGTGCCAGCAGCCCGATCCGGGGGAGGGGCACTGAAGCTTTCTTT. This rearrangement joins TRBV11-2 to TRBJ1-1; D may be TRBD1 (5 bases). CDR1 is SGHAT, CDR2 FQNNGV, per germline. The V end lost 5 bases, the J end lost 4 bases, and 17 bases lay between the germline ends. This CDR3 has 15 residues.

This clonotype has ten or more counts. This chain uses TRBV15 with TRBJ1-2; no clear D. The CDR3 length is 15 residues. CDR1 is LNHNV, CDR2 YYDKDF, per germline (reference sequence). V was cut by 0 bases and J by 5 bases, with 13 bases left in between. CDR3 nucleotides: TGTGCCACCAGCAGAGATTCCACGACCTCGTATGGCTACACCTTC. Protein: CATSRDSTTSYGYTF.